Listed here are 5 T cell receptor beta chains from one sample, sequenced in a study of T cell responses to AZD1222 COVID-19 vaccine. Sequencing used immunoSEQ multiplex PCR; TCRdb keeps in-frame clones, though not all of them. The sample shows about 76,000 clones, 85% to 90% of them seen only once. The specimen comprised peripheral blood, sampled on day 0 of MenACWY control vaccination. The receptor set was obtained from an adult in good health.

V usage is TRBV24-1 and J usage is TRBJ2-3, with D hard to call. The CDR3 runs to 18 residues. The V gene's germline CDR1 is KGHDR and CDR2 SFDVKD. V lost 2 bases and J 1 base, leaving 18 bases between the germline ends. CDR3 nucleotides: TGTGCCACCAGTGATTCATTTCCACGGCTAGACGGCACAGATACGCAGTATTTT. It encodes CATSDSFPRLDGTDTQYF.

This clone was found a few times. The chain combines TRBV6-5 with TRBJ2-7; D not certain. The CDR3 has 12 amino acids. Trimming pared 6 bases from V and 4 bases from J, leaving 10 bases between. In germline, CDR1 is MNHEY, CDR2 SVGAGI. CDR3 sequence: CASSQDWYEQYF. DNA of the CDR3: TGTGCCAGCAGCCAGGATTGGTACGAGCAGTACTTC.

The chain combines TRBV7-2 with TRBJ2-7; TRBD1 or TRBD2 may be the D gene (5 bases each). The germline V gene has CDR1 SGHTA and CDR2 FQGNSA. CDR3 size: 14 residues. V was shortened by 8 bases and J by 5 bases, with 19 bases between the two germline ends. The CDR3 DNA reads as TGTGCCAGCCTACGGGACCGGGACGCAAACGAGCAGTACTTC. Its protein product is CASLRDRDANEQYF.

The chain combines TRBV28 with TRBJ1-2; D remains ambiguous. The CDR3 length is 12 residues. Germline-derived CDR1 and CDR2 are MDHEN and SYDVKM. V lost 8 bases and J lost 5, with 12 bases in between. The DNA for the CDR3 is TGTGCCAGCGCACCGACGGTTTATGGCTACACCTTC. As protein: CASAPTVYGYTF.

CDR3 residues: CAISGDSGGYTF. The CDR3 DNA follows: TGTGCCATCAGTGGGGACAGCGGTGGCTACACCTTC. This chain connects TRBV10-3 to TRBJ1-2, with TRBD1 identical over 7 bases. After removal of 4 bases from V and 7 bases from J, the junction contained 3 bases not matched to a gene. This CDR3 is 12 amino acids long. CDR1 ENHRY and CDR2 SYGVKD come from the germline V gene.